The subject of this entry is one TCR beta chain. Authors' analysis steps: Reference gene primer amplification gave nucleated cell count estimates. Assay used: immunoSEQ multiplex PCR; TCRdb lists only in-frame clones, some missing. V and J calls and clone size are given by that table; D and trimming were obtained from the DNA. The sample lists about 240,000 clones, about 83% seen once, with around 12% in the top ten. The sample is drawn from a study of blood T cell repertoires in COVID-19. Study-level information: Samples came from the United States, Italy and Spain, spanning acute and convalescent COVID-19. PBMCs, B-cell-depleted T cells, or T cells provided the cDNA or gDNA that made up the material.

This CDR3 comprises 15 residues. Germline V lookup: CDR1 SQVTM, CDR2 ANQGSEA. Trimming took 4 bases from V and 2 from J, leaving 15 bases between them. The genes are TRBV29-1 and TRBJ1-5; D uncertain. Sequences were obtained from peripheral blood. This receptor was obtained from a man aged 80 or over with acute or convalescent COVID-19. CDR3 protein: CSVALGGSGNQPQHF. The CDR3 coding sequence is TGCAGCGTTGCCTTGGGAGGGTCGGGCAATCAGCCCCAGCATTTT. Variable domain in full (rest from reference TRBV29-1 and TRBJ1-5): SAVISQKPSRDICQRGTSLTIQCQVDSQVTMMFWYRQQPGQSLTLIATANQGSEATYESGFVIDKFPISRPNLTFSTLTVSNMSPEDSSIYLCSVALGGSGNQPQHFGDGTRLSIL.